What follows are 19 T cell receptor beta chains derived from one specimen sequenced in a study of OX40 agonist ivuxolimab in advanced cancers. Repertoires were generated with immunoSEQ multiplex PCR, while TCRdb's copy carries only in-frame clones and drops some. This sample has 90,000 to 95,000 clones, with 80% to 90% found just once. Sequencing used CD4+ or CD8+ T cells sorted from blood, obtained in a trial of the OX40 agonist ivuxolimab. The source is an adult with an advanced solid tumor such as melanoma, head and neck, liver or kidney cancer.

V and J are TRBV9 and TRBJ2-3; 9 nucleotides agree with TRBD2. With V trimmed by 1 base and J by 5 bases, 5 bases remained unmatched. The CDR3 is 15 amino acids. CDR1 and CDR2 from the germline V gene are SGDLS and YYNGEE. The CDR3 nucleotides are TGTGCCAGCAGCGTAAGGGGTAGCGGGGGAGATACGCAGTATTTT. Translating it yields CASSVRGSGGDTQYF. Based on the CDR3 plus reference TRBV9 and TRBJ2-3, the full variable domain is DSGVTQTPKHLITATGQRVTLRCSPRSGDLSVYWYQQSLDQGLQFLIQYYNGEERAKGNILERFSAQQFPDLHSELNLSSLELGDSALYFCASSVRGSGGDTQYFGPGTRLTVL.

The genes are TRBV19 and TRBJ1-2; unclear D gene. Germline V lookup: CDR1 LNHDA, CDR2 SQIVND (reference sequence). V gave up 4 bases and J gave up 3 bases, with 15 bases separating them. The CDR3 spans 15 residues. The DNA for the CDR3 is TGTGCCAGTAGTACCAGTAAGCTACATCACTATGGCTACACCTTC. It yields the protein CASSTSKLHHYGYTF.

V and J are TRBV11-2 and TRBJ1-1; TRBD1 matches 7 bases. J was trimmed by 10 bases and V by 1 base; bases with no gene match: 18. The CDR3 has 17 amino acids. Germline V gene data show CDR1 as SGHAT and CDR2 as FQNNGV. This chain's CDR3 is CASSLGGLAGWRGRAFF. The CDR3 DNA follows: TGTGCCAGCAGCTTAGGAGGGCTGGCAGGCTGGAGGGGGCGAGCTTTCTTT.

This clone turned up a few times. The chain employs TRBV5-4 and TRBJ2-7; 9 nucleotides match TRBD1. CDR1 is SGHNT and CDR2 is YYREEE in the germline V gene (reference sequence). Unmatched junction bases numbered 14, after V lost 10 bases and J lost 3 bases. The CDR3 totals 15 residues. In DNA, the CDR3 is TGTGCCTATCAACCCCCGGGACAGGGTATCTACGAGCAGTACTTC. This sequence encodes CAYQPPGQGIYEQYF.

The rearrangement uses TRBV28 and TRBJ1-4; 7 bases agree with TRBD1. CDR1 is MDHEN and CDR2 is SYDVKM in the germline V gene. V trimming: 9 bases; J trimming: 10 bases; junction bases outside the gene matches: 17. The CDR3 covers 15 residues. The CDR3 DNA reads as TGTGCCAGTTTAACCCCCGGGACAGCCATTCCAAAACTGTTTTTT. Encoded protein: CASLTPGTAIPKLFF.

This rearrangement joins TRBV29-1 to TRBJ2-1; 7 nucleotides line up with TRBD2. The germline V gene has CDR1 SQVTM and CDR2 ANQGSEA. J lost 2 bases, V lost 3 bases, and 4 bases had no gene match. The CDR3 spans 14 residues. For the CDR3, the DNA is TGCAGCGTTGATCTTGGGGGGGCCTACAATGAGCAGTTCTTC. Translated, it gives CSVDLGGAYNEQFF.

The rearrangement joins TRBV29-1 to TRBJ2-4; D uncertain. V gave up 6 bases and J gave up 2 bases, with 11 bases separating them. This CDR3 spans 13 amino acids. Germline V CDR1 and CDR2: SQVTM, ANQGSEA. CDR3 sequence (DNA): TGCAGCGTGTACGAAGGGTCCAAAAACATTCAGTACTTC. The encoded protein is CSVYEGSKNIQYF.

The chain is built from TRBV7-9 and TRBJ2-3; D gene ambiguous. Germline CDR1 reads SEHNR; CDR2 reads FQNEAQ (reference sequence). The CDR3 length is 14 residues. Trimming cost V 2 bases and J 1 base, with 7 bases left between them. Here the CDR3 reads CASSLRQGTDTQYF. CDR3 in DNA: TGTGCCAGCAGCTTAAGGCAGGGCACAGATACGCAGTATTTT.

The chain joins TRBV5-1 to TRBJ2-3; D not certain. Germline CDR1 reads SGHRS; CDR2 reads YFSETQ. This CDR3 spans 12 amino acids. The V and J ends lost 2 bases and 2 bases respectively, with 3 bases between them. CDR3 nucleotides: TGCGCCAGCAGCTTACTCACAGATACGCAGTATTTT. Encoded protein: CASSLLTDTQYF.

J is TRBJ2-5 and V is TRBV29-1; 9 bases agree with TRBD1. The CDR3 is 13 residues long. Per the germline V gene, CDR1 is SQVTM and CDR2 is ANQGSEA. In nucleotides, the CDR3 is TGCAACGTCGGACAGGGGACCTCCGAGACCCAGTACTTC. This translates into CNVGQGTSETQYF.

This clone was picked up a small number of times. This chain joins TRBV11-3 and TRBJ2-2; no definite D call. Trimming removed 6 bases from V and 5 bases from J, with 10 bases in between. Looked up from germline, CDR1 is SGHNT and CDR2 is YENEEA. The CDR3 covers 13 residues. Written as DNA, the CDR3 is TGTGCCAGCAGTTTGACTTCAACCGGGGAGCTGTTTTTT. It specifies CASSLTSTGELFF. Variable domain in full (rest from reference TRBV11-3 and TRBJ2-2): EAGVVQSPRYKIIEKKQPVAFWCNPISGHNTLYWYLQNLGQGPELLIRYENEEAVDDSQLPKDRFSAERLKGVDSTLKIQPAELGDSAVYLCASSLTSTGELFFGEGSRLTVL.

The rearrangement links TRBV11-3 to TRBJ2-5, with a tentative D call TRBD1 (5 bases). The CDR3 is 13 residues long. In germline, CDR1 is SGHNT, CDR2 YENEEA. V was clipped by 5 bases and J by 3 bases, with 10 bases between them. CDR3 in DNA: TGTGCCAGCAGCAGGGGCGAGGAAGAGACCCAGTACTTC. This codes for CASSRGEEETQYF.

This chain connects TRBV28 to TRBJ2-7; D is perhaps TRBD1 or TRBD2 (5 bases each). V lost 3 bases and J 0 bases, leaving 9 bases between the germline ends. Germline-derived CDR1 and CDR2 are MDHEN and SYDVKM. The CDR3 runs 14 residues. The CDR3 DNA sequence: TGTGCCAGCAGTTTCGGGGACCTCTCCTACGAGCAGTACTTC. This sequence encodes CASSFGDLSYEQYF.

The CDR3 here is CASSLAGIPGNTIYF. In nucleotides, the CDR3 is TGTGCCAGCAGCTTAGCCGGGATTCCTGGAAACACCATATATTTT. The genes are TRBV13 and TRBJ1-3; no definite D call. The CDR3 is made up of 15 amino acids. Germline CDR1 reads PRHDT; CDR2 reads FYEKMQ (reference sequence). V was trimmed by 1 base and J by 2 bases, leaving 9 bases between them.

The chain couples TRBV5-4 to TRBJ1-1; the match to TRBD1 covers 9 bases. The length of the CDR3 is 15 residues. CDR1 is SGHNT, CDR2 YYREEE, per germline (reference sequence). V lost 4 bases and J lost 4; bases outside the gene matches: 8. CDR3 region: CASSLGQGKSTEAFF. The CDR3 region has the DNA TGTGCCAGCAGCCTGGGACAGGGTAAGAGCACTGAAGCTTTCTTT.

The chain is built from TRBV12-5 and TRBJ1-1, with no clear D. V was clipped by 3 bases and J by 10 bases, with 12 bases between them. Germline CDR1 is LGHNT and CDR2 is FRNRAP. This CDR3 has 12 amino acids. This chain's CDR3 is CASGFWAGPAFF. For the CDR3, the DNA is TGTGCTAGTGGTTTTTGGGCCGGGCCAGCTTTCTTT.

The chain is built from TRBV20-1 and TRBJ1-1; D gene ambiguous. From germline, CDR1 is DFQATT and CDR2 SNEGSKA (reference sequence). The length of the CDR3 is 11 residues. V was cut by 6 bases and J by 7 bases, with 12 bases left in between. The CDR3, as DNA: TGCAGTGCGTGGACTGGGTTTGAAGCTTTCTTT. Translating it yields CSAWTGFEAFF.

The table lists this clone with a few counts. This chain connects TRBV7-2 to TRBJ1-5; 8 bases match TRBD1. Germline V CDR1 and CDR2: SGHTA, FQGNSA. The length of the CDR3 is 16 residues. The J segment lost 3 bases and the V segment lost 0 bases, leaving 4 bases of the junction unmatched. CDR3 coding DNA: TGTGCCAGCAGCTTAGCCTCAGGGGGCATCAATCAGCCCCAGCATTTT. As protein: CASSLASGGINQPQHF.

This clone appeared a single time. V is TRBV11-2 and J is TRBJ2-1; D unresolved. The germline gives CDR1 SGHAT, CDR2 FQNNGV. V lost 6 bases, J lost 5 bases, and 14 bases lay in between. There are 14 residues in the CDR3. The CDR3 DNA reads TGTGCCAGCAGGCGCGCGACAAGTAACAATGAGCAGTTCTTC. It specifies CASRRATSNNEQFF.